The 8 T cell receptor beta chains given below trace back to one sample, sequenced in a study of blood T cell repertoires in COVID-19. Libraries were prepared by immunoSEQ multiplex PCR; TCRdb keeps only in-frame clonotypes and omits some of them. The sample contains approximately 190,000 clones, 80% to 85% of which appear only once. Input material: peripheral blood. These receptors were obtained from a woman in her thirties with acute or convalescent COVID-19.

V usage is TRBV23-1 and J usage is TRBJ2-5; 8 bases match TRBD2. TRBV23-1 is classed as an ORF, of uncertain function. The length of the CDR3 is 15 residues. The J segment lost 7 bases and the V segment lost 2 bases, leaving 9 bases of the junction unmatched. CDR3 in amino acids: CASSQERETPGTQYF. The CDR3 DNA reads TGCGCCAGCAGTCAAGAGCGGGAGACCCCGGGGACCCAGTACTTC.

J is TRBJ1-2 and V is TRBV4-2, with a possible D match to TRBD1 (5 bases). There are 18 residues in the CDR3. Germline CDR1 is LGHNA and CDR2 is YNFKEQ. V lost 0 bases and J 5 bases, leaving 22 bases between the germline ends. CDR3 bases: TGTGCCAGCAGCCAAGATCGAGTCTACTCAGGGACTAGATATGGCTACACCTTC. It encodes CASSQDRVYSGTRYGYTF.

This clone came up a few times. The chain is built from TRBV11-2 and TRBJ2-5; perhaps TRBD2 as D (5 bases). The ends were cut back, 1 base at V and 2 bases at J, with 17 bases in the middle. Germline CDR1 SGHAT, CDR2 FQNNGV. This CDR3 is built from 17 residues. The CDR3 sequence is CASSLGGRPRPQETQYF. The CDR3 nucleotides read TGTGCCAGCAGCTTAGGAGGGCGGCCCCGGCCTCAAGAGACCCAGTACTTC.

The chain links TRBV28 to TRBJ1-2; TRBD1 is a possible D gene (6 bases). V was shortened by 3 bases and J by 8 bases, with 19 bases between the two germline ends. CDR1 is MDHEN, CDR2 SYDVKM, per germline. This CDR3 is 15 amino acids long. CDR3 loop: CASSFSRGGLRGYTF. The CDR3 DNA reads TGTGCCAGCAGTTTCTCCAGGGGAGGGCTAAGGGGCTACACCTTC.

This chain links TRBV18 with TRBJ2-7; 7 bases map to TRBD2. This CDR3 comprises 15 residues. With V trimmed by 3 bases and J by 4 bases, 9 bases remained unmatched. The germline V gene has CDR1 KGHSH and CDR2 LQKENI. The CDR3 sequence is CASSPLGGSGYEQYF. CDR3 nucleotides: TGTGCCAGCTCACCCCTTGGCGGGAGTGGGTACGAGCAGTACTTC.

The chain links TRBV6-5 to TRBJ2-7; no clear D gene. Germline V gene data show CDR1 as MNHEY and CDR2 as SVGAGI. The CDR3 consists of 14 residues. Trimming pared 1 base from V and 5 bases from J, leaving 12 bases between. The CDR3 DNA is TGTGCCAGCAGTTACTTGCCAGGCCCCAACGAGCAGTACTTC. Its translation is CASSYLPGPNEQYF.

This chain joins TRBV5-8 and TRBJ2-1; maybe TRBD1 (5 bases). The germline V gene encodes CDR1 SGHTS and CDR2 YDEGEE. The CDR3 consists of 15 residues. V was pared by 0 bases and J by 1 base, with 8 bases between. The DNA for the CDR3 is TGTGCCAGCAGCTTGGAGGGGAATTCCTACAATGAGCAGTTCTTC. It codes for CASSLEGNSYNEQFF.

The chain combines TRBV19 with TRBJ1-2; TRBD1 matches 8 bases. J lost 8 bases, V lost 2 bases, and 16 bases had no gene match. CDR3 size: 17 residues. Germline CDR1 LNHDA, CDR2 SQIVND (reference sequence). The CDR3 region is CASSIRSARGTGFGYTF. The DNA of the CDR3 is TGTGCCAGTAGTATAAGGTCGGCGCGGGGGACAGGTTTCGGCTACACCTTC.